This T cell receptor beta chain was sequenced during a study of regulatory T cells in long-lasting Graves disease. Germline CDR1 reads SGHNT; CDR2 reads YENEEA. V dropped 1 base and J dropped 9 bases, with 10 bases sitting between them. This CDR3 has 14 residues. Points on this clonotype: As yet, its antigen is unknown.

Overall study findings and caveats: TRBV28, TRBJ1-2 and TRBJ2-5 emerged as the favored segments in persistent disease.

Arm-PCR of CDR3 regions with iRepertoire HTBI primers generated TCR beta libraries. Each CDR3 protein is one row after TCRdb ran MiXCR on the multiplex PCR reads. The data show about 340,000 distinct CDR3 sequences, around 19% seen once. Regarding time point: persistent/refractory GD, antithyroid drugs over 5 years with positive TRAb. Making the TCR library involved RNA that had been extracted from PBMCs. This chain links TRBV11-3 with TRBJ1-6; D remains ambiguous. The sequences come from peripheral blood mononuclear cells (PBMCs), collected when the disease was refractory, from a patient treated with antithyroid drugs. The TCR comes from a female donor with Graves disease. CDR3 sequence (DNA): TGTGCCAGCAGCTTAGGGGCAGGATCTTCACCCCTCCACTTT. Its translation: CASSLGAGSSPLHF. Complete variable domain (other parts from reference TRBV11-3 and TRBJ1-6): EAGVVQSPRYKIIEKKQPVAFWCNPISGHNTLYWYLQNLGQGPELLIRYENEEAVDDSQLPKDRFSAERLKGVDSTLKIQPAELGDSAVYLCASSLGAGSSPLHFGNGTRLTVT.